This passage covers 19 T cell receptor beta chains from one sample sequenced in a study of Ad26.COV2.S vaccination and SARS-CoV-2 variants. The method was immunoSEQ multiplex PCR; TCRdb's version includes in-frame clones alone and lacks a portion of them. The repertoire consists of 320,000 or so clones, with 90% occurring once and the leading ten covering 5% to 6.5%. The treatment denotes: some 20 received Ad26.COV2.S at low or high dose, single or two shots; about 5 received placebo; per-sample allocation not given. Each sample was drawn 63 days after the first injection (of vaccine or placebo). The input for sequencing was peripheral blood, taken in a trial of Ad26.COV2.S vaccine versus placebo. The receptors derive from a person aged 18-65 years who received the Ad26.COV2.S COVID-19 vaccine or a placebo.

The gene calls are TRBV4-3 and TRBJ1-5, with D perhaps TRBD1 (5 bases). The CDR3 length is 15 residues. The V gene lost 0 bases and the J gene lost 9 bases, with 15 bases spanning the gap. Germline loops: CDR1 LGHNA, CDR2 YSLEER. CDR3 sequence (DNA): TGCGCCAGCAGCCAAGATGAGCCGGGGGTAGGGCCCCAGCATTTT. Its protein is CASSQDEPGVGPQHF.

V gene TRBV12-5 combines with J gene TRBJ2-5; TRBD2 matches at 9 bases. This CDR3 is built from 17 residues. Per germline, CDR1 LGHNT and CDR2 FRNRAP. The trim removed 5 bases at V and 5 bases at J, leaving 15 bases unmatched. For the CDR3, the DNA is TGTGCTAGTGGTCGCTTTGGTCTAGCGGGAAATAGGGAGACCCAGTACTTC. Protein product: CASGRFGLAGNRETQYF.

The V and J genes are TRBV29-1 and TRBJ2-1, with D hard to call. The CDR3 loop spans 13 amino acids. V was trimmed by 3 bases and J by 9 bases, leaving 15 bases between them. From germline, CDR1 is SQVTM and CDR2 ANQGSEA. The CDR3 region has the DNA TGCAGCGTTGAGAAGAGAAAGAGTCCTGAGCAGTTCTTC. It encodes CSVEKRKSPEQFF.

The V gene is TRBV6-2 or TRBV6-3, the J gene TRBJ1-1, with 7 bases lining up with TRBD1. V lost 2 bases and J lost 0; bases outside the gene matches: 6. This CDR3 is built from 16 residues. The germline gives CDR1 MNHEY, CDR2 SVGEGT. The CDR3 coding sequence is TGTGCCAGCAGTTACGGGGACAGAGGATTGAACACTGAAGCTTTCTTT. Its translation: CASSYGDRGLNTEAFF.

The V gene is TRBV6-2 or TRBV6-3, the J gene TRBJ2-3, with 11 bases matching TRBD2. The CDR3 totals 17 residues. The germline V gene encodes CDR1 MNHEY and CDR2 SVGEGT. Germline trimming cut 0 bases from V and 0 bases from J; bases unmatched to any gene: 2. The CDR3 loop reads CASSYSASGGSTDTQYF. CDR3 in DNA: TGTGCCAGCAGTTACTCGGCTAGCGGGGGGAGCACAGATACGCAGTATTTT.

The CDR3 loop reads CASSLMASSEQFF. The DNA of the CDR3 is TGTGCCAGCAGCTTAATGGCTAGCAGTGAGCAGTTCTTC. The chain joins TRBV7-3 to TRBJ2-1, with a weak D call TRBD2 (5 bases). The V end was cut by 1 base, the J end by 9 bases, with 10 bases between. The CDR3 is 13 amino acids. Germline loops: CDR1 SGHTA, CDR2 FQGTGA.

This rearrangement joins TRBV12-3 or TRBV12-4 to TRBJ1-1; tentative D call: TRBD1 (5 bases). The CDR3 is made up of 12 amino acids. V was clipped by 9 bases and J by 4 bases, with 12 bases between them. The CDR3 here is CASWGVGTEAFF. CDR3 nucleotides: TGTGCCAGTTGGGGGGTGGGCACTGAAGCTTTCTTT.

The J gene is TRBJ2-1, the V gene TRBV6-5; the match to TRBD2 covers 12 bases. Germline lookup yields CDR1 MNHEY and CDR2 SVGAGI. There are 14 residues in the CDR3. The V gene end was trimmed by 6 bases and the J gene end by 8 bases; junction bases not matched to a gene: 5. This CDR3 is CASSGLAGTHEQFF. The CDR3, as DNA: TGTGCCAGCAGCGGACTAGCGGGGACCCATGAGCAGTTCTTC.

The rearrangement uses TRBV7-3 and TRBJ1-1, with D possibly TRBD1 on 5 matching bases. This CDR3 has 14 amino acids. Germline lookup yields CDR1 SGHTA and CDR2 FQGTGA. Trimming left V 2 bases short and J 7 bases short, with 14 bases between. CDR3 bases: TGTGCCAGCAGCTTAGAAGGACATACGCTTGAAGCTTTCTTT. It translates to CASSLEGHTLEAFF.

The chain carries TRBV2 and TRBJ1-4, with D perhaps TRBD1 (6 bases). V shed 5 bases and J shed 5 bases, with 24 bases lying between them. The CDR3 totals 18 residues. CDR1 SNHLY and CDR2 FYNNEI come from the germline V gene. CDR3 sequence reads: CASSPMGHSLKENEKLFF. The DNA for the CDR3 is TGTGCCAGCAGTCCAATGGGACATTCGCTTAAAGAAAATGAAAAACTGTTTTTT.

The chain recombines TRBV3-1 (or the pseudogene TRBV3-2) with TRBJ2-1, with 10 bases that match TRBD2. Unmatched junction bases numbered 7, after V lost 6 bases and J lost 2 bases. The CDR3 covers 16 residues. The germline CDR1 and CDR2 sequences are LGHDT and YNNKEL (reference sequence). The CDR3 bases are TGTGCCAGCAGATCAACTAGCGGGGCAACCTACAATGAGCAGTTCTTC. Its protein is CASRSTSGATYNEQFF.

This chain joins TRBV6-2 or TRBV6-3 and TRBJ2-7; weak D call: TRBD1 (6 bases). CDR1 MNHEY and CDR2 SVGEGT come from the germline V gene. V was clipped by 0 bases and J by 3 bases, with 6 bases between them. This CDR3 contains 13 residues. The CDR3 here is CASSYSRGYEQYF. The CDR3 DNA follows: TGTGCCAGCAGTTACTCCAGGGGCTACGAGCAGTACTTC.

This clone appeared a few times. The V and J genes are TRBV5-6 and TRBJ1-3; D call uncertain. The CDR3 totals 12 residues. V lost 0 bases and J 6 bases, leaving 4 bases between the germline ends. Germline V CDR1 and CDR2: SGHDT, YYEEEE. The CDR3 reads CASSLGVNTIYF. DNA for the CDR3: TGTGCCAGCAGCTTGGGGGTAAACACCATATATTTT.

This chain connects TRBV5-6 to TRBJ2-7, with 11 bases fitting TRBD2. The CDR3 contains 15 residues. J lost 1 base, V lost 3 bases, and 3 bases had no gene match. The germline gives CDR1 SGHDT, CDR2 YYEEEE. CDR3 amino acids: CASSSLAGASYEQYF. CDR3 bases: TGTGCCAGCAGCTCACTAGCGGGGGCTTCCTACGAGCAGTACTTC.

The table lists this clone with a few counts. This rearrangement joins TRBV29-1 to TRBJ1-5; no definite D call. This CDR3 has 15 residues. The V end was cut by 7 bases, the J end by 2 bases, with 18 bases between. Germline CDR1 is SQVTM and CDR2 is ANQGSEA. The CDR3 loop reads CSAADGLLGNQPQHF. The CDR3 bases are TGCAGCGCCGCTGACGGCCTATTGGGCAATCAGCCCCAGCATTTT.

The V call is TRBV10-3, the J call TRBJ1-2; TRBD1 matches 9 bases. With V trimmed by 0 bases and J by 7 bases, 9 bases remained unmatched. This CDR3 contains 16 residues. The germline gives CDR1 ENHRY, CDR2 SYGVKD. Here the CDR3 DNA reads TGTGCCATCAGTGAGTCGATTCAGGACAGGGGAGGTGGCTACACCTTC. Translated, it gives CAISESIQDRGGGYTF.

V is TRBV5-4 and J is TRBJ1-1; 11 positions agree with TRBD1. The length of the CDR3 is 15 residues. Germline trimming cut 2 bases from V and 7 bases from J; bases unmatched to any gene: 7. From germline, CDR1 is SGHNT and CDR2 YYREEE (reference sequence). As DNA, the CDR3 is TGTGCCAGCAGCTTAACAGGACAGGGGGCGATTGAAGCTTTCTTT. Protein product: CASSLTGQGAIEAFF.

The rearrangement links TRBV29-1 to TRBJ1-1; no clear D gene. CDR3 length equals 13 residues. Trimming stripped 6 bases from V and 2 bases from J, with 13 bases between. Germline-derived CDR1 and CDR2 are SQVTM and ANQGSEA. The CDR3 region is CSVLRQGNTEAFF. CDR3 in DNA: TGCAGCGTCTTAAGACAAGGAAACACTGAAGCTTTCTTT.

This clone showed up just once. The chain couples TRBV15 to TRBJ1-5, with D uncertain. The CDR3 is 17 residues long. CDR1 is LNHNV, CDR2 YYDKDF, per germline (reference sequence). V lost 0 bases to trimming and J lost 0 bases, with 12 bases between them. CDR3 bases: TGTGCCACCAGCAGAGAAGTGAGTTGGGGTAGCAATCAGCCCCAGCATTTT. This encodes CATSREVSWGSNQPQHF.